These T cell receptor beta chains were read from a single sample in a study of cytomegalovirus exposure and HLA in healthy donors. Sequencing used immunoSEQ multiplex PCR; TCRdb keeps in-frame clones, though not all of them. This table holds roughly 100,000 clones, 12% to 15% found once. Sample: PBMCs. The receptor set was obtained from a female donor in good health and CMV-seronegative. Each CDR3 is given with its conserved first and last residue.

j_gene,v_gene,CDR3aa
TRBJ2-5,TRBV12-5,CASGPQGDFQETQYF
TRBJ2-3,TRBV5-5,CASSSRDNGYTDTQYF
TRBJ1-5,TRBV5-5,CASSLAGGGEQPQHF
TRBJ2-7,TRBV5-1,CASSLVFGERIYEQYF
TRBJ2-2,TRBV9,CASAPLTSGGNTGDLFF
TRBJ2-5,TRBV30,CAWSVRDRVQETQYF
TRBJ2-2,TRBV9,CASSGSGTGELFF
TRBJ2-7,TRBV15,CATSSGSGIDEQYF
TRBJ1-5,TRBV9,CASSVQGDSNQPQHF
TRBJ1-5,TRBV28,CASSARGLRDQPQHF
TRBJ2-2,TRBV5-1,CASSLAGLAGEAGELFF
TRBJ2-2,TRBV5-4,CASSLSVLAGVTGELFF
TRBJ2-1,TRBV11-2,CASSLAWRAKDEQFF
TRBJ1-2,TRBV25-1,CASSAGQRYGYTF
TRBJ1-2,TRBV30,CAWSQGGGYTF
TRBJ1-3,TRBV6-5,CASSSTGVPTIYF
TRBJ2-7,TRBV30,CAWRGRVSSYEQYF
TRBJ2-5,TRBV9,CASSPGLVPETQYF
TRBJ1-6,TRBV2,CASRTASSYNSPLHF
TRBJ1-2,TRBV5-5,CASSLTAGSANYGYTF
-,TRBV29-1,CSVSGTGSYEQYF
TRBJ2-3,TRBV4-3,CASSPRQGLVSDTQYF
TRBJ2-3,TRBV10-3,CAISAKAGTSTDTQYF
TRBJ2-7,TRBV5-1,CASSLEQGVHEQYF
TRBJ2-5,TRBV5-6,CASTSVSQETQYF